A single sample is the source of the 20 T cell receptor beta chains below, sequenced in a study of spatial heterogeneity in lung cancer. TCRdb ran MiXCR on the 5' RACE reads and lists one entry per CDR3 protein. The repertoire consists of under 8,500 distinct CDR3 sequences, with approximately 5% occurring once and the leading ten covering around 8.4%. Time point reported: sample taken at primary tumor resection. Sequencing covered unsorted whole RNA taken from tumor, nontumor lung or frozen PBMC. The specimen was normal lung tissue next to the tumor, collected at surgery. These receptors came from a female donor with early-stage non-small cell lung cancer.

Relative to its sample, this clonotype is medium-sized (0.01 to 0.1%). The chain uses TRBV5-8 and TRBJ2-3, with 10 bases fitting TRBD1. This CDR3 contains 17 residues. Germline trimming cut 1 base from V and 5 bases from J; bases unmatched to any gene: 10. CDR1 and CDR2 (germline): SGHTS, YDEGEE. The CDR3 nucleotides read TGTGCCAGCAGCTTGCCGGGGGACAGGGGTTATGGAGATACGCAGTATTTT. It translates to CASSLPGDRGYGDTQYF.

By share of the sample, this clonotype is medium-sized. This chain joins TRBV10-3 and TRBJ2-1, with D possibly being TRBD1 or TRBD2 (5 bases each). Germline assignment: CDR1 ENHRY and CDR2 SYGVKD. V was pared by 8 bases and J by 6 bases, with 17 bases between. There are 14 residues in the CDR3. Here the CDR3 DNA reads TGTGCCATCGGCGTAGGGACGGATCCCAATGAGCAGTTCTTC. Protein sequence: CAIGVGTDPNEQFF.

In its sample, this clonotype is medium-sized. The CDR3 bases are TGCAGTGCTAGACCCGTGAGCACAGATACGCAGTATTTT. Its translation: CSARPVSTDTQYF. This chain links TRBV20-1 with TRBJ2-3; D not resolved. CDR3 size: 13 residues. Germline CDR1 DFQATT, CDR2 SNEGSKA (reference sequence). V was shortened by 2 bases and J by 0 bases, with 6 bases between the two germline ends.

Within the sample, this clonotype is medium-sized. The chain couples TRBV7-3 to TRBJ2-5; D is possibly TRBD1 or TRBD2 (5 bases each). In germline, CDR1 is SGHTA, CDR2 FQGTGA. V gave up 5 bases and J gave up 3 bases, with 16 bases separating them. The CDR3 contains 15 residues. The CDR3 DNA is TGTGCCAGCAGCCTCTCGGGGCTCGGGGAAGAGACCCAGTACTTC. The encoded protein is CASSLSGLGEETQYF.

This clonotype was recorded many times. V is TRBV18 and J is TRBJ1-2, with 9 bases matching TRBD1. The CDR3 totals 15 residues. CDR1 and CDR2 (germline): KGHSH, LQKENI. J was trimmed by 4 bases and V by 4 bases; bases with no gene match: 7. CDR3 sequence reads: CASSLDTGGSYGYTF. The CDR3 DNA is TGTGCCAGCTCACTCGATACAGGGGGCTCCTATGGCTACACCTTC.

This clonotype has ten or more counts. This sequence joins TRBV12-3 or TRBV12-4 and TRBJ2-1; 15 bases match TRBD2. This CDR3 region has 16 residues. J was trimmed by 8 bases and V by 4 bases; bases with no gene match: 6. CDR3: CASSSWTSGRVYEQFF. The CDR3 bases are TGTGCCAGCAGTTCATGGACTAGCGGGAGGGTCTATGAGCAGTTCTTC.

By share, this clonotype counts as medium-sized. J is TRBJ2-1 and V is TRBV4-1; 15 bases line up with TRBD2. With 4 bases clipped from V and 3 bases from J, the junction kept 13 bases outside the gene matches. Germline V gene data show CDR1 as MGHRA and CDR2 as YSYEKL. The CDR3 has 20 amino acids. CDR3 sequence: CASSPIGLAGGPSVYNEQFF. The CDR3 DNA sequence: TGCGCCAGCAGCCCCATCGGACTAGCGGGAGGGCCGAGCGTCTACAATGAGCAGTTCTTC.

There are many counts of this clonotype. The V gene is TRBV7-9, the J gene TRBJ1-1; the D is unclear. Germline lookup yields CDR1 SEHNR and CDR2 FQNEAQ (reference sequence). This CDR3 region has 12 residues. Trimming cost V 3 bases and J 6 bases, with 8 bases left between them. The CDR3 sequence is CASSLISPEAFF. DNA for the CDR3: TGTGCCAGCAGCTTGATATCTCCTGAAGCTTTCTTT.

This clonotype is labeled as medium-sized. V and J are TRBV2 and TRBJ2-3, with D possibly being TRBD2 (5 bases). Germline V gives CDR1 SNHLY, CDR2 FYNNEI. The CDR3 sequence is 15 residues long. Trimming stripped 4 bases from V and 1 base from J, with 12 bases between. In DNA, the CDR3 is TGTGCCAGCAGTGCCTTGCGGGCGGGCACAGATACGCAGTATTTT. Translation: CASSALRAGTDTQYF.

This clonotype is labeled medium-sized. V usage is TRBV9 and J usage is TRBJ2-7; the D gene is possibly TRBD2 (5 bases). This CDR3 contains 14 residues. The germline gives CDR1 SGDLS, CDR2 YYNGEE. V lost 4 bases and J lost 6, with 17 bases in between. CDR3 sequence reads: CASSSGIPGLEQYF. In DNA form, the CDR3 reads TGTGCCAGCAGCTCCGGGATCCCGGGCCTCGAGCAGTACTTC.

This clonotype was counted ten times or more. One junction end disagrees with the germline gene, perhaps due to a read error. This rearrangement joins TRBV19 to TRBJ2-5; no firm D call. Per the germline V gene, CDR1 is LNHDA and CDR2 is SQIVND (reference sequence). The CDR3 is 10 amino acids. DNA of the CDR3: TGTGCCAGTAGTATGGACGTATTGGTCTTC. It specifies CASSMDVLVF.

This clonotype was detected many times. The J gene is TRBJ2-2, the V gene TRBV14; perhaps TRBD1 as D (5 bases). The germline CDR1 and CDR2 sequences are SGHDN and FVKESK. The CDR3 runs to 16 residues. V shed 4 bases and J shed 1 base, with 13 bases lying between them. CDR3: CASSPTWGQNTGELFF. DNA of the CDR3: TGTGCCAGCAGCCCTACTTGGGGCCAGAACACCGGGGAGCTGTTTTTT.

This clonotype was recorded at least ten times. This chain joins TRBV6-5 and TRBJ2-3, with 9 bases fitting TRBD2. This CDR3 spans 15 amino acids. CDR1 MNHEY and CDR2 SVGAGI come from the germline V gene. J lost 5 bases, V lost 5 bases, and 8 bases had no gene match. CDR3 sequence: CASSRSGREEDTQYF. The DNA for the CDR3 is TGTGCCAGCAGTCGTAGCGGGAGAGAGGAAGATACGCAGTATTTT.

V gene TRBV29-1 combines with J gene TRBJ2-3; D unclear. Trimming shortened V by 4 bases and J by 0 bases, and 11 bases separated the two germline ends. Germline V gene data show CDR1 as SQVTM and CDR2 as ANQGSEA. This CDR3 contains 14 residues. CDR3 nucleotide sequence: TGCAGCGTTGTCGAACAGACTAGCACAGATACGCAGTATTTT. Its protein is CSVVEQTSTDTQYF.

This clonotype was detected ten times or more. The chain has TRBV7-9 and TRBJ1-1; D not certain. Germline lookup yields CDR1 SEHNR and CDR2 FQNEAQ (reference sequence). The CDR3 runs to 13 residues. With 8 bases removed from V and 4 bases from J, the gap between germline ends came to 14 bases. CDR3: CASGMGGSTEAFF. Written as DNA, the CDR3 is TGTGCCAGCGGGATGGGAGGGAGCACTGAAGCTTTCTTT.

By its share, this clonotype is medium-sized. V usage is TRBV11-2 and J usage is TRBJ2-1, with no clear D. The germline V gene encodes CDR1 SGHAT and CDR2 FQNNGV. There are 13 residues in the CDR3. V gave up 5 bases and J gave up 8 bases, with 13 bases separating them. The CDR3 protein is CASSAGAPHEQFF. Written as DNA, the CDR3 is TGTGCCAGCAGCGCCGGCGCGCCCCATGAGCAGTTCTTC.

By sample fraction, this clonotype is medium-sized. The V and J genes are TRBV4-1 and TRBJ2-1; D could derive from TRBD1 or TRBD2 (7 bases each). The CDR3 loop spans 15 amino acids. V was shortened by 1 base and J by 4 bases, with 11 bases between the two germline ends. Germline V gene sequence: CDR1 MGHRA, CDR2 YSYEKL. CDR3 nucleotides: TGCGCCAGCAGCCAAGGACAGGGAGGGTACAATGAGCAGTTCTTC. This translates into CASSQGQGGYNEQFF.

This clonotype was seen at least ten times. The chain's CDR3 is CASSFAPKFETQYF. In DNA form, the CDR3 reads TGTGCCAGCAGCTTCGCCCCCAAGTTCGAGACCCAGTACTTC. The chain uses TRBV7-8 and TRBJ2-5, with D unresolved. There are 14 residues in the CDR3. CDR1 is SGHVS, CDR2 FQNEAQ, per germline. V was cut by 3 bases and J by 5 bases, with 13 bases left in between.

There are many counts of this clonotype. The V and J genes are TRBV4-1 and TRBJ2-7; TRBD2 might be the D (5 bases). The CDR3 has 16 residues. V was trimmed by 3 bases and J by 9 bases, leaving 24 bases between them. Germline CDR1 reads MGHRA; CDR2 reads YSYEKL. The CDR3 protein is CASSHARSPPGVAQYF. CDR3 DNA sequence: TGCGCCAGCAGCCACGCACGAAGCCCCCCCGGGGTCGCGCAGTACTTC.

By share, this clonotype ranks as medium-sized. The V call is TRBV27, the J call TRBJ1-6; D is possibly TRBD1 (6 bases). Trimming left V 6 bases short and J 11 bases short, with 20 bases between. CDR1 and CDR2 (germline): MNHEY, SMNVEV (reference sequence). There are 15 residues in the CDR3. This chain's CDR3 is CASRTGTGLTAPLHF. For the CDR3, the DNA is TGTGCCAGCAGGACCGGAACAGGGCTAACGGCACCCCTCCACTTT.